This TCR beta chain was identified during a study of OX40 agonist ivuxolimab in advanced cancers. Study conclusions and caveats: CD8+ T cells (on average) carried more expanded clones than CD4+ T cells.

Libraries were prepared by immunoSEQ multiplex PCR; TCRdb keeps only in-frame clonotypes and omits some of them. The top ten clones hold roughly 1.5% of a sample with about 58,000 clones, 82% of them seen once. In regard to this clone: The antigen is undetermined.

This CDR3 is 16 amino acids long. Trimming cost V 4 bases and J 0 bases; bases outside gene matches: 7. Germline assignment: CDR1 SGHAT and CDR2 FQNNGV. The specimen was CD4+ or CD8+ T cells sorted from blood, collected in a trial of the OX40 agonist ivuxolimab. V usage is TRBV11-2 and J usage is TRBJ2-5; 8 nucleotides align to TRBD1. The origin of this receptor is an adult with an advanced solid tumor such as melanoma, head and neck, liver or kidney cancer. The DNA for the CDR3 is TGTGCCAGCAGCTCCTTTACAGGGGGGCACCAAGAGACCCAGTACTTC. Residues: CASSSFTGGHQETQYF.